The 6 T cell receptor beta chains given below trace back to one sample, sequenced in a study of blood T cell repertoires in COVID-19. Clones were read by immunoSEQ multiplex PCR, and TCRdb kept only the in-frame ones, dropping some. This sample has about 250,000 clones, with around nine tenths found just once. What was sequenced was peripheral blood. These receptors were obtained from a woman aged 40 to 55 who had recovered from COVID-19.

V and J are TRBV28 and TRBJ1-5; TRBD1 is a possible D gene (5 bases). This CDR3 region has 13 residues. Per germline, CDR1 MDHEN and CDR2 SYDVKM. Trimming removed 2 bases at V and 8 bases at J, with 10 bases between. The CDR3 is CASSLTGTKPQHF. The DNA for the CDR3 is TGTGCCAGCAGTTTAACAGGAACTAAGCCCCAGCATTTT.

V is TRBV2 and J is TRBJ2-7, with 8 nucleotides matching TRBD1. The junction had 5 bases not matched to a gene; V was cut back by 8 bases and J by 5 bases. Germline CDR1 and CDR2: SNHLY and FYNNEI. The CDR3 spans 12 residues. Here the CDR3 reads CASLDRVNEQYF. CDR3 bases: TGTGCCAGCCTGGACAGGGTGAACGAGCAGTACTTC.

The V call is TRBV7-9, the J call TRBJ2-1; possible D gene TRBD1, 6 bases. The CDR3 is made up of 13 amino acids. CDR1 and CDR2 from the germline V gene are SEHNR and FQNEAQ (reference sequence). The V and J ends lost 5 bases and 7 bases respectively, with 12 bases between them. CDR3 sequence: CASSPPQGNEQFF. CDR3 bases: TGTGCCAGCAGCCCGCCCCAGGGGAATGAGCAGTTCTTC.

The chain joins TRBV19 to TRBJ1-2; D possibly corresponds to TRBD1 (5 bases). V lost 5 bases and J 0 bases, leaving 10 bases between the germline ends. The CDR3 spans 14 residues. Germline V lookup: CDR1 LNHDA, CDR2 SQIVND (reference sequence). The CDR3: CASSRQHTNYGYTF. The DNA for the CDR3 is TGTGCCAGTAGTCGACAGCATACTAACTATGGCTACACCTTC.

The chain uses TRBV29-1 and TRBJ2-3; a possible D gene is TRBD2 (6 bases). Trimming took 6 bases from V and 2 from J, leaving 15 bases between them. The CDR3 length is 14 residues. Germline V gene lookup returns CDR1 SQVTM and CDR2 ANQGSEA. The CDR3 DNA reads TGCAGCGTCCTCACTGGGGGGATCACAGATACGCAGTATTTT. Its protein is CSVLTGGITDTQYF.

The CDR3 loop is CASSLSPTRGGVGYEQYF. CDR3 sequence (DNA): TGCGCCAGCAGCTTGAGCCCCACCCGAGGGGGCGTTGGTTACGAGCAGTACTTC. The V call is TRBV5-1, the J call TRBJ2-7; 7 nucleotides agree with TRBD1. J lost 4 bases, V lost 1 base, and 17 bases had no gene match. Germline loops: CDR1 SGHRS, CDR2 YFSETQ. CDR3 length: 18 amino acids.